Sequencing of this TCR beta chain was carried out in a study of blood T cells in healthy people across ages. This clonotype was counted many times. Through a sample-barcoded 5' primer and a J-beta primer mix, a second PCR was run for roughly 6 to 11 cycles. All cDNA molecules were each tagged by a template-switch adaptor with 12 random nucleotides. The yield of each sample was at least 3 million CDR3-containing paired-end reads. TCRdb itself ran the 5' RACE reads through MiXCR, one entry per CDR3 protein. Of 700,000 or so distinct CDR3 sequences listed, less than 45% are singletons. CDR1 and CDR2 (germline): DFQATT, SNEGSKA (reference sequence). Trimming at V came to 3 bases and at J to 5 bases, leaving 2 bases not matched to a gene. The CDR3 extends over 12 amino acids.

The chain combines TRBV20-1 with TRBJ1-2; 8 positions match TRBD1. This clonotype originated in a man older than 75 in good health. The specimen was blood. CDR3 in DNA: TGCAGTGCTAGGAGACAGGGGTATGGCTACACCTTC. Translating gives CSARRQGYGYTF.